This T cell receptor beta chain emerged from a study of blood T cell repertoires in COVID-19. For the study at large: COVID-19 samples collected from the United States, Italy and Spain covered acute and convalescent phases. Sources were T cells, B-cell-depleted T cells, or PBMCs; the material itself was cDNA or gDNA.

In germline, CDR1 is SGHDT, CDR2 YYEEEE. V lost 2 bases, J lost 3 bases, and 9 bases lay in between. This CDR3 has 13 amino acids. Notes on this clone: The same CDR3 can be traced to other DNA sequences in this sample.

Per the study methods: Amplifying reference gene primers gave estimates of nucleated cell counts. The repertoire was sequenced with immunoSEQ multiplex PCR; TCRdb's copy has only in-frame clones and lacks some. Clone size and V and J calls were adopted from that table, with D and trimming inferred from the DNA. The sample yields some 150,000 clones, over 75% seen once. This receptor was identified in a human donor in a cohort sampled during active COVID-19. Material for sequencing was peripheral blood. V usage is TRBV5-6 and J usage is TRBJ2-7; TRBD1 might be the D (5 bases). The CDR3 reads CASSLYRGYEQYF. CDR3 DNA: TGTGCCAGCAGCTTATATAGGGGCTACGAGCAGTACTTC.